Listed below are T cell receptor beta chains from one sample, sequenced in a study of cytomegalovirus exposure and HLA in healthy donors. TCRdb's table, derived via immunoSEQ multiplex PCR, lists solely in-frame clones and lacks some. The sample has some 110,000 clones, over 8% seen once. Source material: PBMCs. These receptors originate from a young man in good health and CMV-seronegative. Each CDR3 is given with its conserved first and last residue. The order of the fields is V gene, clone size, D gene, J gene, CDR3 DNA, CDR3 protein. A D gene is named only where the DNA matches it firmly. Rows give clone size only sometimes, using once, few, many, or a class for an expanded clone.

v_gene: TRBV11-3; abundance: once; d_gene: TRBD2; j_gene: TRBJ2-1; CDR3nt: TGTGCCAGCAGCTTAGCTCTGACTAGCGCTCTTAATGAGCAGTTCTTC; CDR3aa: CASSLALTSALNEQFF
v_gene: TRBV25-1; abundance: few; d_gene: TRBD1; j_gene: TRBJ2-1; CDR3nt: TGTGCCAGCAGAGAAGGACAGGGCTCCTACAATGAGCAGTTCTTC; CDR3aa: CASREGQGSYNEQFF
v_gene: TRBV19; abundance: few; d_gene: .; j_gene: TRBJ1-2; CDR3nt: TGTGCCAGTAGTATAGATACCCCGACAGGTGCTAGTATTTATGGCTACACCTTC; CDR3aa: CASSIDTPTGASIYGYTF
v_gene: TRBV30; abundance: many; d_gene: TRBD2; j_gene: TRBJ2-1; CDR3nt: TGTGCCTGGAGCGGACTAAGCGGGAGGTACGATGAGCAGTTCTTC; CDR3aa: CAWSGLSGRYDEQFF
v_gene: TRBV28; abundance: few; d_gene: .; j_gene: TRBJ1-5; CDR3nt: TGTGCCAGCACTACTGACTCGTGGGGCAATCAGCCCCAGAATTTT; CDR3aa: CASTTDSWGNQPQNF
v_gene: TRBV4-1; abundance: .; d_gene: TRBD2; j_gene: TRBJ2-2; CDR3nt: TGCGCCAGCAGCCTCCGTAGCGGGACGAACACCGGGGAGCTGTTTTTT; CDR3aa: CASSLRSGTNTGELFF
v_gene: TRBV7-9; abundance: few; d_gene: .; j_gene: TRBJ1-1; CDR3nt: TGTGCCAGCAGCTTAGCTACAGGGAACACTGAAGCTTTCTTT; CDR3aa: CASSLATGNTEAFF
v_gene: TRBV11-3; abundance: .; d_gene: TRBD2; j_gene: TRBJ2-7; CDR3nt: TGTGCCAGCAGCTTTACTAGCGGGAGCTCGGGGGAGCAGTACTTC; CDR3aa: CASSFTSGSSGEQYF
v_gene: TRBV29-1; abundance: .; d_gene: .; j_gene: TRBJ1-1; CDR3nt: TGCAGCGGGGGACTAAGGAACACTGAAGCTTTCTTT; CDR3aa: CSGGLRNTEAFF
v_gene: TRBV4-3; abundance: .; d_gene: TRBD2; j_gene: TRBJ2-3; CDR3nt: TGCGCCAGCAGCCTAATCGATCGCGGGGGGGCCTCGACAGATACGCAGTATTTT; CDR3aa: CASSLIDRGGASTDTQYF
v_gene: TRBV10-3; abundance: .; d_gene: .; j_gene: TRBJ1-6; CDR3nt: TGTGCCATCAGTTCCAGGGATGGTCTACCCCTCCACTTT; CDR3aa: CAISSRDGLPLHF
v_gene: TRBV30; abundance: few; d_gene: .; j_gene: TRBJ1-1; CDR3nt: TGTGCCTTAGGACAGACGGCCTTCGCTGAAGCTTTCTTT; CDR3aa: CALGQTAFAEAFF
v_gene: TRBV2; abundance: .; d_gene: TRBD1; j_gene: TRBJ2-5; CDR3nt: TGTGCCAGCAGTGCTGCACAGGGGATACAGACCCAGTACTTC; CDR3aa: CASSAAQGIQTQYF
v_gene: TRBV5-6; abundance: few; d_gene: TRBD1; j_gene: TRBJ1-1; CDR3nt: TGTGCCAGCAGCTTGCACCGTCCAGGGGGCCTCAACACTGAAGCTTTCTTT; CDR3aa: CASSLHRPGGLNTEAFF
v_gene: TRBV28; abundance: few; d_gene: TRBD1; j_gene: TRBJ1-5; CDR3nt: TGTGCCAGCAGCCGAATGGACAGGAATCAGCCCCAGCATTTT; CDR3aa: CASSRMDRNQPQHF
v_gene: TRBV30; abundance: .; d_gene: .; j_gene: TRBJ1-5; CDR3nt: TGTGCCTGGACTGAGGATTCAGGCCAGGGGCCCCAGCATTTT; CDR3aa: CAWTEDSGQGPQHF
v_gene: TRBV18; abundance: .; d_gene: .; j_gene: TRBJ2-1; CDR3nt: TGTGCCAGCTCACCACTAGTCACCTACAATGAGCAGTTCTTC; CDR3aa: CASSPLVTYNEQFF
v_gene: TRBV29-1; abundance: few; d_gene: .; j_gene: TRBJ2-7; CDR3nt: TGCAGCGTTGACAGGGGACACGAGCAGTACTTC; CDR3aa: CSVDRGHEQYF
v_gene: TRBV7-8; abundance: .; d_gene: .; j_gene: TRBJ1-2; CDR3nt: TGTGCCAGCAGCCGACAGGATGTCTATGGCTACACCTTC; CDR3aa: CASSRQDVYGYTF
v_gene: TRBV19; abundance: .; d_gene: .; j_gene: TRBJ1-1; CDR3nt: TGTGCCAGTAGTATAGGCTCAAACGGGGTGCCCCTTGAAGCTTTCTTT; CDR3aa: CASSIGSNGVPLEAFF
v_gene: TRBV19; abundance: few; d_gene: .; j_gene: TRBJ1-4; CDR3nt: TGTGCCAGTAGTATAGGTCTACGAGGTGCGACTAATGAAAAACTGTTTTTT; CDR3aa: CASSIGLRGATNEKLFF
v_gene: TRBV19; abundance: few; d_gene: .; j_gene: TRBJ1-3; CDR3nt: TGTGCCAGTAGACCGGGACACGTTGATACATCGTCTGGAAACACCATATATTTT; CDR3aa: CASRPGHVDTSSGNTIYF
v_gene: TRBV4-3; abundance: few; d_gene: TRBD1; j_gene: TRBJ1-2; CDR3nt: TGCGCCAGCAGCCAAGATGAGAGGCAGGGGGCGCGATATGGCTACACCTTC; CDR3aa: CASSQDERQGARYGYTF
v_gene: TRBV19; abundance: .; d_gene: TRBD1; j_gene: TRBJ1-1; CDR3nt: TGTGCCAGTAGTATAGGGGCCCAGACAGGGGACGCTTTCTTT; CDR3aa: CASSIGAQTGDAFF
v_gene: TRBV19; abundance: .; d_gene: TRBD1; j_gene: TRBJ1-2; CDR3nt: TGTGCCAGTAGTATCCTGGCAGGGGGTTCGGCTGGCTACACCTTC; CDR3aa: CASSILAGGSAGYTF
v_gene: TRBV5-1; abundance: .; d_gene: TRBD1; j_gene: TRBJ2-6; CDR3nt: TGCGCCAGCAGCTCGGACAGGTGGAACGCTGGGGCCAACGTCCTGACTTTC; CDR3aa: CASSSDRWNAGANVLTF
v_gene: TRBV9; abundance: .; d_gene: TRBD2; j_gene: TRBJ2-7; CDR3nt: TGTGCCAGCAGCGTAGGGACTAGCGCTGCCTACGAGCAGTACTTC; CDR3aa: CASSVGTSAAYEQYF
v_gene: TRBV5-1; abundance: few; d_gene: TRBD1; j_gene: TRBJ2-1; CDR3nt: TGCGCCAGCAGTTCCTACAGGGGGCAGGGTGAGCAGTTCTTC; CDR3aa: CASSSYRGQGEQFF
v_gene: TRBV7-2; abundance: few; d_gene: TRBD1; j_gene: TRBJ2-4; CDR3nt: TGTGCCAGCAGCCTCGGGACAGATCCCAACATTCAGTACTTC; CDR3aa: CASSLGTDPNIQYF
v_gene: TRBV19; abundance: few; d_gene: TRBD2; j_gene: TRBJ2-1; CDR3nt: TGTGCCAGTACCCCAAATCCGGGGGGGGAAAGCGATGAGCAGTTCTTC; CDR3aa: CASTPNPGGESDEQFF
v_gene: TRBV12-5; abundance: .; d_gene: TRBD2; j_gene: TRBJ2-7; CDR3nt: TGTGCTAGTGGAACAACCGGGACTAGCGGAAAGCAGTACTTC; CDR3aa: CASGTTGTSGKQYF
v_gene: TRBV5-5; abundance: few; d_gene: .; j_gene: TRBJ2-7; CDR3nt: TGTGCCAGCTCCCCGGGTGAGACCTACGAGCAGTACTTC; CDR3aa: CASSPGETYEQYF
v_gene: TRBV5-1; abundance: .; d_gene: TRBD1; j_gene: TRBJ2-7; CDR3nt: TGCGCCAGCAGCTTGGTGGTGGGACAGGGGGAGGACGAGCAGTACTTC; CDR3aa: CASSLVVGQGEDEQYF
v_gene: TRBV1; abundance: .; d_gene: .; j_gene: TRBJ2-5; CDR3nt: TGCACCAGCAGCCCCGGGACAGAAGAAGTGAGCCTCCAAGAGACCCAGTACTTC; CDR3aa: CTSSPGTEEVSLQETQYF
v_gene: TRBV5-1; abundance: .; d_gene: TRBD1; j_gene: TRBJ2-7; CDR3nt: TGCGCCAGCAGACAACAGGGGACCAAAAGCTACGAGCAGTACTTC; CDR3aa: CASRQQGTKSYEQYF
v_gene: TRBV6-1; abundance: .; d_gene: TRBD1; j_gene: TRBJ2-1; CDR3nt: TGTGCCAGCAGTGAAACAGGGGGCCAATACAATGAGCAGTTCTTC; CDR3aa: CASSETGGQYNEQFF
v_gene: TRBV7-9; abundance: few; d_gene: TRBD1; j_gene: TRBJ2-7; CDR3nt: TGTGCCAGCAGCCCGTGGGACAGGGTGAACGAGCAGTACTTC; CDR3aa: CASSPWDRVNEQYF
v_gene: TRBV7-3; abundance: few; d_gene: .; j_gene: TRBJ2-5; CDR3nt: TGTGCCAGCAGCTTAAGTAGTTCCCAAGAGACCCAGTACTTC; CDR3aa: CASSLSSSQETQYF
v_gene: TRBV29-1; abundance: .; d_gene: TRBD1; j_gene: TRBJ2-7; CDR3nt: TGCAGCGTTGAGGGCCCGGGACAGGGGAACGAGCAGTACTTC; CDR3aa: CSVEGPGQGNEQYF
v_gene: TRBV11-2; abundance: few; d_gene: TRBD1; j_gene: TRBJ2-7; CDR3nt: TGTGCCAGCAGCTACAATGCGTCCGGGACAGACTACGAGCAGTACTTC; CDR3aa: CASSYNASGTDYEQYF
v_gene: TRBV4-1; abundance: .; d_gene: TRBD1; j_gene: TRBJ1-1; CDR3nt: TGCGCCAGCAGCCCTGGGACAGGGGGTATGAACACTGAAGCTTTCTTT; CDR3aa: CASSPGTGGMNTEAFF
v_gene: TRBV12-5; abundance: few; d_gene: .; j_gene: TRBJ1-1; CDR3nt: TGTGCTAGTGGCCAACGGTACGGGGTGAACACTGAAGCTTTCTTT; CDR3aa: CASGQRYGVNTEAFF
v_gene: TRBV4-3; abundance: few; d_gene: .; j_gene: TRBJ2-1; CDR3nt: TGCGCCAGCACCGAGGGCCTCAACAATGAGCAGTTCTTC; CDR3aa: CASTEGLNNEQFF
v_gene: TRBV4-2; abundance: few; d_gene: .; j_gene: TRBJ2-2; CDR3nt: TGTGCCAGCAGCCAGGGGCAGGGGGAGGCCGGGGAGCTGTTTTTT; CDR3aa: CASSQGQGEAGELFF
v_gene: TRBV19; abundance: .; d_gene: TRBD1; j_gene: TRBJ1-5; CDR3nt: TGTGCCAGTAGTAATCAGGGGGCCCCTAGCAATCAGCCCCAGCATTTT; CDR3aa: CASSNQGAPSNQPQHF
v_gene: TRBV10-3; abundance: .; d_gene: .; j_gene: TRBJ2-3; CDR3nt: TGTGCCATCAGTGACCGGAGCGGAGCTCCTACAGATACGCAGTATTTT; CDR3aa: CAISDRSGAPTDTQYF
v_gene: TRBV9; abundance: few; d_gene: .; j_gene: TRBJ1-2; CDR3nt: TGTGCCAGCAGCGACACATCAGGGGTGGGTGGCTACACCTTC; CDR3aa: CASSDTSGVGGYTF
v_gene: TRBV19; abundance: few; d_gene: TRBD1; j_gene: TRBJ2-1; CDR3nt: TGTGCCAGTAGTAAAGGGCCCTACCGGGACAGGGGCGATGAGCAGTTCTTC; CDR3aa: CASSKGPYRDRGDEQFF
v_gene: TRBV27; abundance: .; d_gene: TRBD1; j_gene: TRBJ1-5; CDR3nt: TGTGCCAGCAGTCCAACAGGGGGCAGTCAGCCCCAGCATTTT; CDR3aa: CASSPTGGSQPQHF
v_gene: TRBV19; abundance: few; d_gene: TRBD2; j_gene: TRBJ2-7; CDR3nt: TGTGCCACCAAGCAGCGGGATGCCTACGAGCAGTACTTC; CDR3aa: CATKQRDAYEQYF
v_gene: TRBV4-2; abundance: .; d_gene: .; j_gene: TRBJ2-5; CDR3nt: TGTGCCAGCAGCCAAGATCGTCAGAACCAAGAGACCCAGTACTTC; CDR3aa: CASSQDRQNQETQYF
v_gene: TRBV4-1; abundance: .; d_gene: .; j_gene: TRBJ1-6; CDR3nt: TGCGCCAGCAGCCAAGTACAACAGGGCAATTCACCCCTCCACTTT; CDR3aa: CASSQVQQGNSPLHF